This T cell receptor (beta chain) was profiled in a study of CXCR3-negative and CXCR3-positive naive CD8 T cells (dated by TCRdb to the late 2010s). In the study overall: In total, roughly 130 million TRB reads were obtained, corresponding to roughly 1.5 +/- 0.3 million reads per library. Diversity and physicochemical repertoire analyses covered some eleven donors pooled from two independent experiments. For the TRBV-TRBJ cluster analysis, the naive subsets came from 5 donors, while the memory cells came from 3 donors.

Notes on this clonotype: Its specific antigen is unknown.

Overall results and qualifications from the work: Freshly isolated PBMCs were used for most assays because CXCR3 expression partially decreased after cryopreservation. Surface CD5, linked to self-reactivity in mice, was comparable between naive subsets; TCR interaction strength was therefore also inferred from TRB CDR3 physicochemical properties. Compared with CXCR3-negative naive cells, CXCR3-positive naive cells had TRB CDR3s with higher hydrophobicity (lower Kidera factor 4), lower energy, and higher strength and volume indices. Both naive subsets had comparably high repertoire diversity, while memory CD8+ T cells had much lower repertoire diversity. Naive CXCR3-negative and CXCR3-positive cells from the same donor showed similar TRBV-TRBJ usage, whereas memory cells showed distinct patterns.

For every CD8+ T cell subset, over 250,000 cells were flow-sorted straight into RLT lysis buffer, and each subset was sorted in triplicate. Naive CD8+ T cells were defined stringently as CD45RO-CCR7+CD27+CD95- to exclude memory contaminants. Peripheral blood mononuclear cells were isolated from buffy coats using standard density gradient centrifugation. Naive CXCR3-negative and CXCR3-positive CD8+ T cells were flow-sorted on a FACSAria III. Total RNA was extracted from sorted cells using an RNeasy Mini Kit. The germline V gene encodes CDR1 MNHNS and CDR2 SASEGT. The CDR3 numbers 17 residues from cysteine through phenylalanine. The record lacks a DNA sequence. The sequencer was a NextSeq 550. The Human TCR Profiling Kit (MiLaboratory) was used to make UMI-labeled 5' RACE TRB cDNA libraries. The full amount of extracted RNA was used for cDNA synthesis, and the full amount of resulting cDNA was used for PCR amplification. The libraries were made side by side, with each library going through the same number of PCR cycles. From the authors' description of their analysis: MIGEC and MiXCR extracted about 53,000 +/- 10,000 unique UMI-labeled TRB cDNA molecules per library, requiring at least two reads per UMI. Each library averaged roughly 40,000 +/- 10,000 functional in-frame TRB CDR3 nucleotide clonotypes without stop codons. After downsampling to 5000 UMI-labeled TRB molecules per sample, diversity metrics, including normalized Shannon-Wiener and Chao1, were computed in VDJtools. VDJtools computed clonotype-size-weighted physicochemical properties of the central five CDR3 residues: interaction energy, strength, volume and Kidera factor 4. TCRdb reprocessed the raw reads; every CDR3 protein sequence is a single record, and DNA is not supplied. The V and J calls were not made by the authors but by TCRdb's processing. The sample's records list about 98,000 distinct CDR3 sequences. 0.95% to 1.4% of the sample comes from the top ten.

The chain uses TRBV6-1 and TRBJ2-5; with no DNA, the TCRdb D assignment of TRBD2 cannot be verified. The source is a human donor in good health. Some clones in this sample may be carry-over from other donors' samples. What was sequenced was naive CXCR3+ CD8+ T cells from blood. The cell subset or site label for this specimen denotes: CD45RO-CCR7+CD27+CD95- naive CD8+ T cells expressing CXCR3 (TNR3+). This receptor has the CDR3 CASSSMAGNVGQETQYF.